This TCR beta chain is from a study of blood T cells in healthy people across ages. Germline loops: CDR1 MGHRA, CDR2 YSYEKL. Trimming took 4 bases from V and 10 from J; bases not matched to a gene: 19. This CDR3 spans 18 amino acids. This clonotype occurred a few times. Its target is not known. Study-wide results and limits: Conclusively comparing naive with antigen-experienced cells was impossible with unsorted PBMCs.

Primed by a sample-barcoded 5' primer and a J-beta primer mix, a second PCR proceeded for 7 to 11 cycles. TCRdb fed the 5' RACE reads into MiXCR, producing one record per CDR3 protein. The sample contains roughly 800,000 distinct CDR3 sequences, 25% of which appear only once. This same sample was also part of a study on T cells of mothers and their children. That report notes: Each donor was one of three healthy Caucasian mothers or one of their six children. All RNA that had been extracted was used for cDNA synthesis at about 1.5 ug per 15 ul.

The genes are TRBV4-1 and TRBJ2-1; 10 nucleotides line up with TRBD2. The clonotype comes from a boy under 18 in good health. Sequenced sample: blood. DNA of the CDR3: TGCGCCAGCAGCCTGGAGGGTAGCGGGGGGCCGCCCGTTTCAGAGCAGTTCTTC. This sequence encodes CASSLEGSGGPPVSEQFF.